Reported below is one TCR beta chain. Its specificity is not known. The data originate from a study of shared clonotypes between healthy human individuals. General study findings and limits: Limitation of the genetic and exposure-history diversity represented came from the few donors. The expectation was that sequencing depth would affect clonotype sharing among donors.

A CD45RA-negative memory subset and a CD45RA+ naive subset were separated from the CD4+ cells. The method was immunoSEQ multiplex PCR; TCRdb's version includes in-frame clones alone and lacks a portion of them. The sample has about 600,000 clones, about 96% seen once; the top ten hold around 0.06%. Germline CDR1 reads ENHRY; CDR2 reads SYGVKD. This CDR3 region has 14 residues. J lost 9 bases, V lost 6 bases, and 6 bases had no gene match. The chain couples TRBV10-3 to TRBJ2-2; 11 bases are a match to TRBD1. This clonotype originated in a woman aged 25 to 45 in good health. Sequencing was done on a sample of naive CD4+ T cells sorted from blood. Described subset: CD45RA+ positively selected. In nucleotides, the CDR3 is TGTGCCATCAGACCGGGACAGGGGGACCGGGAGCTGTTTTTT. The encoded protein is CAIRPGQGDRELFF.